The entry below gives a single T cell receptor (beta chain) sequence along with its context. Its cognate antigen is unknown. Trimming cost V 8 bases and J 0 bases, with 10 bases left between them. Germline CDR1 is MNHEY and CDR2 is SVGEGT. The CDR3 runs to 14 residues. UMIs were added to TCR cDNA along with a universal primer site when it was made by 5'RACE template switching. Each CDR3 protein gets one entry after TCRdb re-called the 5' RACE reads with MiXCR. The sample records a few hundred thousand distinct CDR3 sequences, about a sixth being singletons. This specimen comes from a study of T cells after yellow fever vaccination. Study-wide points: FACS-sorted repertoires might harbor abundant contaminating clonotypes from the bulk population.

The input for sequencing was PBMCs, taken about 5 days after the first yellow fever vaccination. The origin of this receptor is a young man who received the YFV17D yellow fever vaccine. The rearrangement uses TRBV6-2 or TRBV6-3 and TRBJ1-4, with D perhaps TRBD1 (5 bases). The CDR3 sequence: CASCSQATNEKLFF. CDR3 DNA sequence: TGTGCCAGCTGCTCACAGGCAACTAATGAAAAACTGTTTTTT.